The 9 T cell receptor beta chains below come from one sample, sequenced in a study of blood T cell repertoires in COVID-19. Profiled with immunoSEQ multiplex PCR; TCRdb holds only in-frame clones, not every one. The table includes roughly 150,000 clones, over 80% detected once. Sequencing was done on a sample of peripheral blood. These receptors originate from an elderly woman with COVID-19, enrolled during active disease.

This chain links TRBV7-9 with TRBJ1-4, with a possible D match to TRBD1 (6 bases). Germline CDR1 reads SEHNR; CDR2 reads FQNEAQ (reference sequence). This CDR3 is built from 13 residues. V gave up 5 bases and J gave up 7 bases, with 11 bases separating them. For the CDR3, the DNA is TGTGCCAGCAGCCAACAGGGCTCTGAAAAACTGTTTTTT. Protein: CASSQQGSEKLFF.

The chain joins TRBV5-1 to TRBJ2-5; 9 bases are shared with TRBD1. CDR3 length: 16 amino acids. Unmatched junction bases numbered 7, after V lost 0 bases and J lost 4 bases. The V gene's germline CDR1 is SGHRS and CDR2 YFSETQ. The CDR3 DNA reads TGCGCCAGCAGCTTGGAAGGGACAGGGATTACAGAGACCCAGTACTTC. Its protein is CASSLEGTGITETQYF.

On this clone: The CDR3 end shows no conserved phenylalanine or tryptophan, and so a read error is likely. It is unclear where the CDR3 begins or ends on the DNA, so no DNA is shown, and the CDR3 is as TCRdb lists it. This chain joins TRBV4-1 and TRBJ1-6; the D call TRBD1 from the table was never checked on the DNA. Per the germline V gene, CDR1 is MGHRA and CDR2 is YSYEKL. The CDR3 is 16 amino acids long, termini counted. The CDR3 spells CASSQDDGPEEGTATS.

This chain uses TRBV7-6 with TRBJ2-2; a weak D match, TRBD2 (6 bases). Germline V lookup: CDR1 SGHVS, CDR2 FNYEAQ. The CDR3 is 13 amino acids. With 7 bases removed from V and 6 bases from J, the gap between germline ends came to 12 bases. CDR3 in amino acids: CASTLGEAGELFF. The CDR3 coding sequence is TGTGCCAGCACCCTAGGGGAGGCCGGGGAGCTGTTTTTT. Combining the CDR3 with reference TRBV7-6 and TRBJ2-2 gives the whole variable domain GAGVSQSPRYKVTKRGQDVALRCDPISGHVSLYWYRQALGQGPEFLTYFNYEAQQDKSGLPNDRFSAERPEGSISTLTIQRTEQRDSAMYRCASTLGEAGELFFGEGSRLTVL.

The chain links TRBV18 to TRBJ1-1, with 8 bases that match TRBD1. V was clipped by 6 bases and J by 4 bases; unmatched bases: 4. The CDR3 covers 13 residues. Germline V CDR1 and CDR2: KGHSH, LQKENI. The CDR3 reads CASSPGGPTEAFF. CDR3 sequence (DNA): TGTGCCAGCTCGCCAGGGGGCCCCACTGAAGCTTTCTTT.

The genes are TRBV5-6 and TRBJ2-2, with TRBD1 matching 8 bases. This CDR3 contains 17 residues. The junction had 9 bases not matched to a gene; V was cut back by 1 base and J by 4 bases. In germline, CDR1 is SGHDT, CDR2 YYEEEE. The DNA of the CDR3 is TGTGCCAGCAGCTTGTTAATCAGGGGGCATGGCACCGGGGAGCTGTTTTTT. This sequence encodes CASSLLIRGHGTGELFF.

The genes are TRBV7-8 and TRBJ2-3; 7 bases match TRBD2. This CDR3 has 15 amino acids. The V and J ends lost 2 bases and 0 bases, in that order; junction bases with no gene match: 2. From germline, CDR1 is SGHVS and CDR2 FQNEAQ. CDR3 sequence reads: CASSLLADSTDTQYF. DNA for the CDR3: TGTGCCAGCAGCTTACTAGCGGATAGCACAGATACGCAGTATTTT.

This chain joins TRBV5-4 and TRBJ2-5; no reliable D call. The CDR3 is 15 residues long. Germline CDR1 is SGHNT and CDR2 is YYREEE (reference sequence). V lost 5 bases and J 2 bases, leaving 16 bases between the germline ends. CDR3 sequence: CASSTPGRPQETQYF. The CDR3 DNA is TGTGCCAGCAGTACTCCCGGCAGGCCACAAGAGACCCAGTACTTC.

J is TRBJ1-2 and V is TRBV29-1; D is unclear. The CDR3 length is 12 residues. Germline CDR1 reads SQVTM; CDR2 reads ANQGSEA. Trimming left V 4 bases short and J 2 bases short, with 8 bases between. The CDR3 DNA follows: TGCAGCGTTGCTGGAGTGAACTATGGCTACACCTTC. Its translation: CSVAGVNYGYTF.